Reported below is one T cell receptor (beta chain). This entry is derived from a study of blood T cell repertoires in COVID-19. Assay: immunoSEQ multiplex PCR; the TCRdb copy retains only in-frame clones and omits some. Among about 150,000 clones, roughly four fifths were seen once, and the ten largest hold over 10%. V dropped 4 bases and J dropped 4; count of bases not matched to a gene: 8. Germline assignment: CDR1 LGHNT and CDR2 FRNRAP. This CDR3 region has 15 residues. Material: peripheral blood. The TCR comes from a woman aged 60-70 years with COVID-19, enrolled during active disease. The rearrangement joins TRBV12-5 to TRBJ2-7; the match to TRBD1 covers 9 bases. CDR3 residues: CASGSSRDREYEQYF. CDR3 DNA: TGTGCTAGTGGTTCGAGCCGGGACAGGGAATACGAGCAGTACTTC.